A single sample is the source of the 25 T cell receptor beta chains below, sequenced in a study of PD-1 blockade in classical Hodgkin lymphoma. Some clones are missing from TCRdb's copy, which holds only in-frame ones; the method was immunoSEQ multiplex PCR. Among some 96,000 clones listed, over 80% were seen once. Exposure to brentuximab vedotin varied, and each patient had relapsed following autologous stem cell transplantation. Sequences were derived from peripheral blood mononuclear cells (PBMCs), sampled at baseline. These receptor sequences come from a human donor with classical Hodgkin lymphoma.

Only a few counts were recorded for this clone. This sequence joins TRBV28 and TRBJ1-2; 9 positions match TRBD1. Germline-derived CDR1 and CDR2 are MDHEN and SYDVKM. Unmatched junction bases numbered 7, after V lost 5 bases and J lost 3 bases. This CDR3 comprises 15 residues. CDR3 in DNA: TGTGCCAGCAGTCCCCCGGGACAGGGATACTATGGCTACACCTTC. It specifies CASSPPGQGYYGYTF.

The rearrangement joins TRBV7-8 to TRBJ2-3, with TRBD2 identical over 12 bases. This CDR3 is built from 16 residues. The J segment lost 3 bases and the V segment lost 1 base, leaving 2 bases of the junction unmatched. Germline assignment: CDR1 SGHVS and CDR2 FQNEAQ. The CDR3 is CASSLGLAGGTDTQYF. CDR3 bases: TGTGCCAGCAGCTTAGGGCTAGCGGGAGGGACAGATACGCAGTATTTT.

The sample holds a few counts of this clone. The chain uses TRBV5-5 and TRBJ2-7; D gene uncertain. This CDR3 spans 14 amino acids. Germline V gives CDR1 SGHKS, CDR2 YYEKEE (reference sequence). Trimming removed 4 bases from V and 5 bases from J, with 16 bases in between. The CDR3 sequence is CASSTPAMVDEQYF. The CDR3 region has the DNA TGTGCCAGCAGCACCCCCGCCATGGTCGACGAGCAGTACTTC.

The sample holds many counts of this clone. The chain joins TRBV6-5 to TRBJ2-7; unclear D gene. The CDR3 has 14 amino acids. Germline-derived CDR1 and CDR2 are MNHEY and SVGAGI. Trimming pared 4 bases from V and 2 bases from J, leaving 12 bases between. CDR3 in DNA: TGTGCCAGCAGTTTGACCCCCGGAGCCTACGAGCAGTACTTC. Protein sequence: CASSLTPGAYEQYF.

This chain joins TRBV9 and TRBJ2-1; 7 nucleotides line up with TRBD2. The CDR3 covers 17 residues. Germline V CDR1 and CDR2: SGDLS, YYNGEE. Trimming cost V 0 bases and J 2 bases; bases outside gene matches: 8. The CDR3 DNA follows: TGTGCCAGCAGCGTAGTGGGCGGGAGTGGCCCCTACAATGAGCAGTTCTTC. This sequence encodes CASSVVGGSGPYNEQFF.

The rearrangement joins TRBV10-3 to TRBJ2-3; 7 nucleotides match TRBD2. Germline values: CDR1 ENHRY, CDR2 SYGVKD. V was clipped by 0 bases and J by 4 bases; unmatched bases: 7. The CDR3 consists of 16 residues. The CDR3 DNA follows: TGTGCCATCAGTGAGTCCGCGGGAGTAGGACCAGATACGCAGTATTTT. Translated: CAISESAGVGPDTQYF.

CDR3 amino acids: CASSDPDRRNTEAFF. CDR3 DNA: TGTGCCAGCAGCGATCCCGACAGAAGGAACACTGAAGCTTTCTTT. V and J are TRBV5-4 and TRBJ1-1, with D tentatively TRBD1 (5 bases). CDR1 and CDR2 (germline): SGHNT, YYREEE (reference sequence). The CDR3 loop spans 15 amino acids. Trimming took 4 bases from V and 1 from J, leaving 14 bases between them. The entire variable domain, with the rest obtained from reference TRBV5-4 and TRBJ1-1, is as follows: ETGVTQSPTHLIKTRGQQVTLRCSSQSGHNTVSWYQQALGQGPQFIFQYYREEENGRGNFPPRFSGLQFPNYSSELNVNALELDDSALYLCASSDPDRRNTEAFFGQGTRLTVV.

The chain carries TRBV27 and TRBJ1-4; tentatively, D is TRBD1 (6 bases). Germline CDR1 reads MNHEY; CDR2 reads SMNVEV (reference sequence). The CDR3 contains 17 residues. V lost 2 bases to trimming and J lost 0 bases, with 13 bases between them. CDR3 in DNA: TGTGCCAGCAGTTTACGAGGGGGACGGGCAACTAATGAAAAACTGTTTTTT. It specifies CASSLRGGRATNEKLFF.

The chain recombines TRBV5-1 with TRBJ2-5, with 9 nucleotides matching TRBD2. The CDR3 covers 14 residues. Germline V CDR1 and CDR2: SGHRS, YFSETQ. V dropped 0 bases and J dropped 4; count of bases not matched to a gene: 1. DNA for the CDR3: TGCGCCAGCAGCTTGGTTAGCGGGAGAGAGACCCAGTACTTC. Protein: CASSLVSGRETQYF.

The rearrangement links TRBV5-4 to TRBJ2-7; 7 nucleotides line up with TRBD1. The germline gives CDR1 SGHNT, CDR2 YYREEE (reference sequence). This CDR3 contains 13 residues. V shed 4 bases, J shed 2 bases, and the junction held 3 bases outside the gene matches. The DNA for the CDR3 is TGTGCCAGCAGCGGGACAGAGACCTACGAGCAGTACTTC. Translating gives CASSGTETYEQYF.

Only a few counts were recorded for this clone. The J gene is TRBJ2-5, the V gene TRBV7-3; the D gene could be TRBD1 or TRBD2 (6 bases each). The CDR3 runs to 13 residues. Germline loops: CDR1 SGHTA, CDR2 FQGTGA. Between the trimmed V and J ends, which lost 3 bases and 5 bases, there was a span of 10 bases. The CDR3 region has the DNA TGTGCCAGCAGCTTGGGGGGCCTGGAGACCCAGTACTTC. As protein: CASSLGGLETQYF.

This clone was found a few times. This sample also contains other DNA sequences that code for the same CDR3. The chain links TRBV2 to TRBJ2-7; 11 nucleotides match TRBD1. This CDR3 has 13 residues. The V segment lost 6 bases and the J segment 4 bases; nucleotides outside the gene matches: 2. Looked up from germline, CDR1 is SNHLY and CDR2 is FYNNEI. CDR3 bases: TGTGCCAGCAGCGGGACAGGGGGTTACGAGCAGTACTTC. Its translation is CASSGTGGYEQYF.

The CDR3, as DNA: TGTGCCAGCAGCCGGGGCAGGGACTTGTCCCAGTACTTC. Its translation is CASSRGRDLSQYF. The rearrangement links TRBV7-6 to TRBJ2-5; tentative D call: TRBD2 (6 bases). CDR1 is SGHVS and CDR2 is FNYEAQ in the germline V gene. With 5 bases removed from V and 9 bases from J, the gap between germline ends came to 16 bases. There are 13 residues in the CDR3.

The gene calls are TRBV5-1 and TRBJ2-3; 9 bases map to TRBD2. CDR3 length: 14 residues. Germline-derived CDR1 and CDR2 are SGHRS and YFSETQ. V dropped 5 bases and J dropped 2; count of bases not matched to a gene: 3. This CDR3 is CASSLAGATDTQYF. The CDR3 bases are TGCGCCAGCAGTTTAGCGGGAGCCACAGATACGCAGTATTTT.

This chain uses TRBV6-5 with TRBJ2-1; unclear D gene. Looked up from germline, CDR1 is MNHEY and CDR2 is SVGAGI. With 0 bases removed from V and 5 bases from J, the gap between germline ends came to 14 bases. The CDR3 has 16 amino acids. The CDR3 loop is CASSYSILPMDNEQFF. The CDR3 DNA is TGTGCCAGCAGTTACTCGATTTTGCCCATGGACAATGAGCAGTTCTTC.

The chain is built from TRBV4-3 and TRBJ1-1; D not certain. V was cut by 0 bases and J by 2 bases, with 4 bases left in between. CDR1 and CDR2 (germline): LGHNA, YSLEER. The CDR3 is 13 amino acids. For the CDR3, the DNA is TGCGCCAGCAGCCAAGATAAAAACACTGAAGCTTTCTTT. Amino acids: CASSQDKNTEAFF.

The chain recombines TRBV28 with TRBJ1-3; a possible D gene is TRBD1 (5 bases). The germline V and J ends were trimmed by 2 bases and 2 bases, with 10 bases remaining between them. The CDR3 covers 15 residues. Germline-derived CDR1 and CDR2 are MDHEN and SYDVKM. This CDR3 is CASSLISDTGNTIYF. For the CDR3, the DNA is TGTGCCAGCAGTTTAATTTCGGACACTGGAAACACCATATATTTT.

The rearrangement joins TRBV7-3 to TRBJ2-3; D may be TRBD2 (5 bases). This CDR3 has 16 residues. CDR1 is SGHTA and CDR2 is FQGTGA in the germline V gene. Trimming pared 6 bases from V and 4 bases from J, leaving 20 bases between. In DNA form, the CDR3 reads TGTGCCAGCAGTATCGGGGTCCTGGCGAGGTCAGATACGCAGTATTTT. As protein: CASSIGVLARSDTQYF.

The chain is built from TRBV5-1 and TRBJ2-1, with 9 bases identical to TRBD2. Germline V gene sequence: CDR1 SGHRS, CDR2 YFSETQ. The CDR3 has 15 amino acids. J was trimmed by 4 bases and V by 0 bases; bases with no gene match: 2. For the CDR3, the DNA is TGCGCCAGCAGCTTGGGTGCGGGAGGGTACAATGAGCAGTTCTTC. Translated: CASSLGAGGYNEQFF.

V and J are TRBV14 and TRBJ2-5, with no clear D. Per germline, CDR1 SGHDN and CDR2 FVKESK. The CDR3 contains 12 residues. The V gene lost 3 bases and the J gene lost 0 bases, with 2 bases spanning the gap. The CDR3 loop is CASSHNQETQYF. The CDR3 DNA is TGTGCCAGCAGCCATAACCAAGAGACCCAGTACTTC.

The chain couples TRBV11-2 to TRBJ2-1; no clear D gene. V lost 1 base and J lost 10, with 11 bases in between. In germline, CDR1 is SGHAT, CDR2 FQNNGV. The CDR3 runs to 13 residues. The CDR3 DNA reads TGTGCCAGCAGCTTAGTCCAGCGCGGCGAGCAGTTCTTC. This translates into CASSLVQRGEQFF.

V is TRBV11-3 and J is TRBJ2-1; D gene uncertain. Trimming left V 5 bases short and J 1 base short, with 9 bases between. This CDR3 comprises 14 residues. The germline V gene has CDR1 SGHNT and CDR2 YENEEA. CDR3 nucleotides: TGTGCCAGCAGCCCCCTGGGATCCTACAATGAGCAGTTCTTC. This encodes CASSPLGSYNEQFF.

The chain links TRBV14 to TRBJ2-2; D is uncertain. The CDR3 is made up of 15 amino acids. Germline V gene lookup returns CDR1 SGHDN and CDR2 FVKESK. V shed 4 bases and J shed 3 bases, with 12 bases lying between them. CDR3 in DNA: TGTGCCAGCAGCCCGACACGGAGATACACCGGGGAGCTGTTTTTT. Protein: CASSPTRRYTGELFF.

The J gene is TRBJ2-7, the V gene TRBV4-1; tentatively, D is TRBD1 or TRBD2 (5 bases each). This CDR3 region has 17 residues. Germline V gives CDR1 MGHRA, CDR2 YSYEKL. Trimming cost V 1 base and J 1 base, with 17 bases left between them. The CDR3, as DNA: TGCGCCAGCAGCCAAGCCTCGACCGGGACCCAATCCTACGAGCAGTACTTC. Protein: CASSQASTGTQSYEQYF.

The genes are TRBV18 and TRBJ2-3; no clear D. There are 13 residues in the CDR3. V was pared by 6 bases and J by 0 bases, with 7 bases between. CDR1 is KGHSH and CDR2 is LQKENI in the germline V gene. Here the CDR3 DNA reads TGTGCCAGCTCCCTCTGGAGCACAGATACGCAGTATTTT. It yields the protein CASSLWSTDTQYF.